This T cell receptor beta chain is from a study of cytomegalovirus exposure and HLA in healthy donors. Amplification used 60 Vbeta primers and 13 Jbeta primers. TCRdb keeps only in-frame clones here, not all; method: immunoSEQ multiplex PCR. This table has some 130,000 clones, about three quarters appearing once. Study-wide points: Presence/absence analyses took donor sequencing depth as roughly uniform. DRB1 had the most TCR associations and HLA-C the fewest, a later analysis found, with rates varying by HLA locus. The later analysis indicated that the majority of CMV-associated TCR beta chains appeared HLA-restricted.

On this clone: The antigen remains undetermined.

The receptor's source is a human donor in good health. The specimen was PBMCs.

CDR3 amino acids: CASSFPQGAYEKLFF. As DNA, the CDR3 is TGTGCCAGCAGTTTCCCCCAGGGGGCTTATGAAAAACTGTTTTTT. The J gene is TRBJ1-4, the V gene TRBV28, with TRBD1 matching 8 bases. The CDR3 length is 15 residues. Germline V gives CDR1 MDHEN, CDR2 SYDVKM. Trimming cost V 3 bases and J 6 bases; bases outside gene matches: 6.